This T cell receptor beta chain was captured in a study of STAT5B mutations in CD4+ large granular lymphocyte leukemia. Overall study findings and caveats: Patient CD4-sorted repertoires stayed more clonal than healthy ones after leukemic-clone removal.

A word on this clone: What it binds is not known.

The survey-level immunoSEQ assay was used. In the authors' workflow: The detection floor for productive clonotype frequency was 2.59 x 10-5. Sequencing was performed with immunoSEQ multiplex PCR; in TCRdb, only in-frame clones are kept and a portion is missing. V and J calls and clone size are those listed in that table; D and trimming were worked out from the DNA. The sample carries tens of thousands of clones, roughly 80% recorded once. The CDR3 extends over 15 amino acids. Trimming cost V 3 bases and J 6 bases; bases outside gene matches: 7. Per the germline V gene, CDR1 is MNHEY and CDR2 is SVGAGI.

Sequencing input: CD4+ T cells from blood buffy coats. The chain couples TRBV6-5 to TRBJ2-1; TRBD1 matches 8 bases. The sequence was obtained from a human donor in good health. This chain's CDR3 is CASSYTRTGFNEQFF. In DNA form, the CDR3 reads TGTGCCAGCAGTTATACTCGGACAGGGTTCAATGAGCAGTTCTTC.